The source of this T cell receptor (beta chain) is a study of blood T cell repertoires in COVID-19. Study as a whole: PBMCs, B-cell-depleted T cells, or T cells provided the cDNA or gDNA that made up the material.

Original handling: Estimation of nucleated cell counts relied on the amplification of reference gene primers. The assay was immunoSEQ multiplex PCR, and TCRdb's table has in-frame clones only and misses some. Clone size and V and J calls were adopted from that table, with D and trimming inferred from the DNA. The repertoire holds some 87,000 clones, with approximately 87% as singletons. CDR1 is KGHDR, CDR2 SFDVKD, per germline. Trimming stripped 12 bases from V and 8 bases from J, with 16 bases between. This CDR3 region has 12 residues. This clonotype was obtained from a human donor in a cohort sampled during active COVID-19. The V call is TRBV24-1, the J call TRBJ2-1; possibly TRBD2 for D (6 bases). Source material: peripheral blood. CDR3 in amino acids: CAHCPGVHEQFF. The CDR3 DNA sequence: TGTGCCCACTGCCCGGGGGTCCATGAGCAGTTCTTC.